The T cell receptor (beta chain) described here comes from a study of blood T cell repertoires in COVID-19. In the study overall: Specimens from acute and convalescent COVID-19 originated in the United States, Italy and Spain. PBMCs, B-cell-depleted T cells, or T cells were the source of the cDNA or gDNA that made up the material.

Per the original methods: Reference gene primers were amplified, and this amplification served to estimate nucleated cell counts. Sequenced by immunoSEQ multiplex PCR; TCRdb stores in-frame clones only, minus some. The V and J calls and clone size come from that table; D and trimming were worked out from the DNA. The table records approximately 89,000 clones, 80% of them present only once. Trimming shortened V by 4 bases and J by 7 bases, and 13 bases separated the two germline ends. CDR1 and CDR2 (germline): KGHSY, FQNENV. This CDR3 is built from 13 residues. The receptor's source is a woman older than 75 with acute or convalescent COVID-19. Sequencing was done on a sample of peripheral blood. V is TRBV16 and J is TRBJ2-5, with TRBD2 as a possible D gene (5 bases). CDR3 nucleotide sequence: TGTGCCAGCAGCCCATTACTAGAGGTGACCCAGTACTTC. This translates into CASSPLLEVTQYF.